Listed here is a single TCR beta chain. Antigen specificity is unknown. TCRdb reanalyzed the 5' RACE reads, giving one entry per CDR3 protein sequence and no DNA. The table lists about 420,000 distinct CDR3 sequences. No T cells were sorted before total RNA was taken from whole blood. The data belong to a study of monozygotic twins with inflammatory bowel disease. Study-level findings and limits: On the inverse Simpson index, IBD patients scored lower for TCRbeta diversity than healthy co-twins. Neither one strong signal nor one clonotype associated with IBD was supported.

There are 14 residues in the CDR3. Germline V CDR1 and CDR2: MNHNY, SVGAGI (reference sequence). V and J are TRBV6-6 and TRBJ1-6. This TCR derives from a human donor with ulcerative colitis or Crohn's disease, or a healthy co-twin of an affected twin (not recorded which). Source material: blood. The CDR3 protein is CASSVGSAGSPLHF.